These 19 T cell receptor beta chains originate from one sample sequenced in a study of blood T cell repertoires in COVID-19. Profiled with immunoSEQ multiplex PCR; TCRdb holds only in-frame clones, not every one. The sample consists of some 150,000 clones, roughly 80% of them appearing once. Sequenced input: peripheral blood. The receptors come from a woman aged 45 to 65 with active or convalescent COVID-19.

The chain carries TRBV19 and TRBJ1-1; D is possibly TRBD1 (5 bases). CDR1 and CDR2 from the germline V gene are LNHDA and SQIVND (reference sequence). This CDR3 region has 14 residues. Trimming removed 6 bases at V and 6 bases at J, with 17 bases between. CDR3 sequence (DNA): TGTGCCAGTAGCCCCCTGGGAGCGGGGGCTGAAGCTTTCTTT. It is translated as CASSPLGAGAEAFF. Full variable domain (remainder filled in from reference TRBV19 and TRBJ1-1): DGGITQSPKYLFRKEGQNVTLSCEQNLNHDAMYWYRQDPGQGLRLIYYSQIVNDFQKGDIAEGYSVSREKKESFPLTVTSAQKNPTAFYLCASSPLGAGAEAFFGQGTRLTVV.

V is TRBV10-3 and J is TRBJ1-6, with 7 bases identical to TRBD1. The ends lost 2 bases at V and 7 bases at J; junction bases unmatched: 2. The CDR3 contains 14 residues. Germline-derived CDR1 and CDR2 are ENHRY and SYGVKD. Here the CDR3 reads CAISEDRVNSPLHF. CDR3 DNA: TGTGCCATCAGTGAGGACAGGGTCAATTCACCCCTCCACTTT.

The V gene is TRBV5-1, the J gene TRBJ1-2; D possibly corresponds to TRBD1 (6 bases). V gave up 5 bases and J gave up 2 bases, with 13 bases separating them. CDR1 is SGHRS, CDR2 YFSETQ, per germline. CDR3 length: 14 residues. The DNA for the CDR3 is TGCGCCAGCAGTACGATACAGGGAAACTATGGCTACACCTTC. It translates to CASSTIQGNYGYTF.

The CDR3 coding sequence is TGTGCCAGTACCGCAGGGCCTGAAGCTTTCTTT. Protein product: CASTAGPEAFF. V is TRBV19 and J is TRBJ1-1, with D possibly being TRBD1 (5 bases). There are 11 residues in the CDR3. V lost 7 bases, J lost 6 bases, and 9 bases lay in between. Germline-derived CDR1 and CDR2 are LNHDA and SQIVND (reference sequence).

CDR3 nucleotides: TGTGCCAGCAGCCAAGAAGCGGGGACTAGTAGGAATGAGCAGTTCTTC. This translates into CASSQEAGTSRNEQFF. The chain uses TRBV4-2 and TRBJ2-1, with TRBD2 matching over 8 bases. J lost 7 bases, V lost 0 bases, and 8 bases had no gene match. Looked up from germline, CDR1 is LGHNA and CDR2 is YNFKEQ. The length of the CDR3 is 16 residues.

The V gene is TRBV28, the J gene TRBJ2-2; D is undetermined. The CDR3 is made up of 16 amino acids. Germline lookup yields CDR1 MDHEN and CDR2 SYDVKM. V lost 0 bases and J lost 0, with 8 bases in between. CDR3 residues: CASSLWAGANTGELFF. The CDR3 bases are TGTGCCAGCAGTTTATGGGCAGGCGCGAACACCGGGGAGCTGTTTTTT.

The CDR3 bases are TGTGCCAGCAGTACGGGACTAGCGGGGGAGCAGTTCTTC. Translating it yields CASSTGLAGEQFF. The gene calls are TRBV6-6 and TRBJ2-1; 13 bases align to TRBD2. The V and J ends lost 5 bases and 10 bases, in that order; junction bases with no gene match: 2. Germline V gives CDR1 MNHNY, CDR2 SVGAGI (reference sequence). There are 13 residues in the CDR3.

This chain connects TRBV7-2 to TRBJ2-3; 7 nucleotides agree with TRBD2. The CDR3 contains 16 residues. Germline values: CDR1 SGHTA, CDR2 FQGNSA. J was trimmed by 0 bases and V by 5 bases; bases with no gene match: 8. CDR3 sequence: CASSISRRGSTDTQYF. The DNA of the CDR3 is TGTGCCAGCAGCATAAGTAGGCGGGGGAGCACAGATACGCAGTATTTT. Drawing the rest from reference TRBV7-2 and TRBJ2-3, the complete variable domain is GAGVSQSPSNKVTEKGKDVELRCDPISGHTALYWYRQSLGQGLEFLIYFQGNSAPDKSGLPSDRFSAERTGGSVSTLTIQRTQQEDSAVYLCASSISRRGSTDTQYFGPGTRLTVL.

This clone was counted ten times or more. DNA of the CDR3: TGTGCCAGCAGCCCTGACAGGGTCGGCTACACCTTC. Protein sequence: CASSPDRVGYTF. The chain couples TRBV7-2 to TRBJ1-2; 7 nucleotides agree with TRBD1. CDR1 and CDR2 (germline): SGHTA, FQGNSA. The CDR3 is made up of 12 amino acids. The V and J ends lost 5 bases and 8 bases, in that order; junction bases with no gene match: 5. Looking up the rest from reference TRBV7-2 and TRBJ1-2 gives the full variable domain: GAGVSQSPSNKVTEKGKDVELRCDPISGHTALYWYRQSLGQGLEFLIYFQGNSAPDKSGLPSDRFSAERTGGSVSTLTIQRTQQEDSAVYLCASSPDRVGYTFGSGTRLTVV.

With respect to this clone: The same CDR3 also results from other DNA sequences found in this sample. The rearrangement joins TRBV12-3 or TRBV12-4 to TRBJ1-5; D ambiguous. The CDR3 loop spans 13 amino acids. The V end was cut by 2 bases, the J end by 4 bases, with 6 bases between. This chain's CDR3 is CASSLNGNQPQHF. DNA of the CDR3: TGTGCCAGCAGTTTAAACGGTAATCAGCCCCAGCATTTT.

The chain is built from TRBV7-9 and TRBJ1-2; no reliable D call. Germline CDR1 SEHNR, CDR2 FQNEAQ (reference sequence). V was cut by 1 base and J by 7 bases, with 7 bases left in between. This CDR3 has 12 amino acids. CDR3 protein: CASSLGGFGYTF. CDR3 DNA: TGTGCCAGCAGCTTAGGAGGGTTTGGCTACACCTTC.

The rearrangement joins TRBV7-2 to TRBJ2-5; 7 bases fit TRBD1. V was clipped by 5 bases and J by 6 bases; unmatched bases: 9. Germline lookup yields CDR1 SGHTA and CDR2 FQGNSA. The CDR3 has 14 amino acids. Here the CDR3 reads CASSVEQGLKTQYF. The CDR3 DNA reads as TGTGCCAGCAGCGTCGAACAGGGGTTGAAGACCCAGTACTTC.

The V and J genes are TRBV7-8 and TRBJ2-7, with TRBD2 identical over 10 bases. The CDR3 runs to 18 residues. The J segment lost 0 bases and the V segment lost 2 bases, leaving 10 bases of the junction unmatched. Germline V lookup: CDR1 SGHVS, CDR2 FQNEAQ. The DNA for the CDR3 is TGTGCCAGCAGCTTATGGGCTAGCGGGAGTTATTTCTCCTACGAGCAGTACTTC. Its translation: CASSLWASGSYFSYEQYF. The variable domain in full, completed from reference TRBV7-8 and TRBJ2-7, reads GAGVSQSPRYKVAKRGQDVALRCDPISGHVSLFWYQQALGQGPEFLTYFQNEAQLDKSGLPSDRFFAERPEGSVSTLKIQRTQQEDSAVYLCASSLWASGSYFSYEQYFGPGTRLTVT.

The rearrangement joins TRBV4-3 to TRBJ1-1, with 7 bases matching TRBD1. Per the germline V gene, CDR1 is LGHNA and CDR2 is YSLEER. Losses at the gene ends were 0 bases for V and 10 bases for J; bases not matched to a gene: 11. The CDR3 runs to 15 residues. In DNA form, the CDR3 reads TGCGCCAGCAGCCAAGACCGAGGACAGGAAGGTACAGCTTTCTTT. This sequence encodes CASSQDRGQEGTAFF.

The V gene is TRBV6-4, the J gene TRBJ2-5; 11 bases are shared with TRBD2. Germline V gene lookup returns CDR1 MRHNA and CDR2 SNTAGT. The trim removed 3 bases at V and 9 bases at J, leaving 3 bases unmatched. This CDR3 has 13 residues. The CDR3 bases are TGTGCCAGCAGTGAACTAGCGGGAGCGGCCCAGTACTTC. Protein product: CASSELAGAAQYF.

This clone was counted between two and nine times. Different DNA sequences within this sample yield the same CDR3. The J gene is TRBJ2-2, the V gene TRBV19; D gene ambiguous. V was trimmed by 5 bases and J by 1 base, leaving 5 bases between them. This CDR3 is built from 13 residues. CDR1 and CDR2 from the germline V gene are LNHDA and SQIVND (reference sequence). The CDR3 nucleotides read TGTGCCAGTAGTCGCGGGAACACCGGGGAGCTGTTTTTT. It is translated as CASSRGNTGELFF.

CDR3 protein: CASSYTAGGETQYF. The CDR3 DNA is TGTGCCAGCAGTTACACCGCGGGGGGGGAGACCCAGTACTTC. The chain employs TRBV6-5 and TRBJ2-5, with 9 bases fitting TRBD2. J was trimmed by 5 bases and V by 2 bases; bases with no gene match: 3. The CDR3 loop spans 14 amino acids. Germline V lookup: CDR1 MNHEY, CDR2 SVGAGI.

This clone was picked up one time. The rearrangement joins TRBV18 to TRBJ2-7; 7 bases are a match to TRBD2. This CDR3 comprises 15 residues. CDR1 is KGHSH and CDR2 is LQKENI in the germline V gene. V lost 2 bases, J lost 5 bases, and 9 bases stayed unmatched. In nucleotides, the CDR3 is TGTGCCAGCTCACCATCGGCGGGAGCGCGCGACGAGCAGTACTTC. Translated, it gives CASSPSAGARDEQYF.

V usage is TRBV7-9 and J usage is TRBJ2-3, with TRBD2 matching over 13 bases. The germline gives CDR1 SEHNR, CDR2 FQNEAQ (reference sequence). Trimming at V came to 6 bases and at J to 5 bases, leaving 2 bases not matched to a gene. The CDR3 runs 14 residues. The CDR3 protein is CASSGTSGKDTQYF. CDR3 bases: TGTGCCAGCAGTGGGACTAGCGGGAAAGATACGCAGTATTTT.